The 12 T cell receptor beta chains below were found in one sample sequenced in a study of CD4 and CD8 cells across lung adenocarcinoma regions. MiXCR, run by TCRdb on the PCR reads, gives a single entry per CDR3 protein. The sample shows approximately 19,000 distinct CDR3 sequences, 50% of them seen only once. The material sequenced was CD8+ T cells from the margin of a lung tumor. The receptors shown here come from a male donor with lung adenocarcinoma. The CD4 and CD8 labels of this study may be unreliable.

The chain carries TRBV6-1 and TRBJ2-1; possibly TRBD2 for D (5 bases). Germline V CDR1 and CDR2: MNHNS, SASEGT. Trimming removed 8 bases at V and 6 bases at J, with 11 bases between. There are 12 residues in the CDR3. CDR3 DNA sequence: TGTGCCAGCGCGGGCGACGGCAATGAGCAGTTCTTC. Protein product: CASAGDGNEQFF.

This clonotype was observed many times. This chain uses TRBV9 with TRBJ2-1, with 8 positions matching TRBD2. With 6 bases clipped from V and 2 bases from J, the junction kept 1 base outside the gene matches. The CDR3 totals 13 residues. CDR1 SGDLS and CDR2 YYNGEE come from the germline V gene. The CDR3 DNA is TGTGCCAGCAATAGCGGGGCCTACAATGAGCAGTTCTTC. It yields the protein CASNSGAYNEQFF.

To note about this clonotype: A much larger clonotype is one base distant, so this may be a read error. The chain combines TRBV6-1 with TRBJ2-1; TRBD1 matches 9 bases. With 5 bases clipped from V and 13 bases from J, the junction kept 15 bases outside the gene matches. CDR1 is MNHNS, CDR2 SASEGT, per germline. This CDR3 contains 15 residues. CDR3 sequence reads: CASSRTGEAKNIQFF. The DNA for the CDR3 is TGTGCCAGCAGTAGGACAGGGGAAGCTAAAAACATTCAGTTCTTC.

The rearrangement links TRBV6-1 to TRBJ2-3; the match to TRBD2 covers 7 bases. The CDR3 has 16 amino acids. Per germline, CDR1 MNHNS and CDR2 SASEGT. V lost 8 bases, J lost 5 bases, and 16 bases stayed unmatched. The CDR3 nucleotides are TGTGCCAGCGGGGGGAGCGGGGAAATTGCCAAAGATACGCAGTATTTT. Translating gives CASGGSGEIAKDTQYF.

CDR3 sequence reads: CASSELGRDTDTQYF. The CDR3 bases are TGTGCCAGCAGTGAATTGGGCAGAGACACAGATACGCAGTATTTT. The chain links TRBV25-1 to TRBJ2-3; no clear D. The V gene's germline CDR1 is MGHDK and CDR2 SYGVNS. The V gene lost 1 base and the J gene lost 2 bases, with 10 bases spanning the gap. The CDR3 length is 15 residues.

CDR3 loop: CSAHTTGGPDTQYF. The CDR3 region has the DNA TGCAGTGCCCATACCACAGGGGGCCCAGATACGCAGTATTTT. The chain recombines TRBV20-1 with TRBJ2-3, with 9 bases lining up with TRBD1. The CDR3 totals 14 residues. The V gene end was trimmed by 6 bases and the J gene end by 4 bases; junction bases not matched to a gene: 8. Germline assignment: CDR1 DFQATT and CDR2 SNEGSKA (reference sequence).

The rearrangement joins TRBV6-1 to TRBJ1-3, with D uncertain. The CDR3 covers 13 residues. The germline V gene encodes CDR1 MNHNS and CDR2 SASEGT. Trimming removed 6 bases from V and 3 bases from J, with 9 bases in between. CDR3: CASSTEIGNTIYF. The CDR3 coding sequence is TGTGCCAGCAGCACGGAGATTGGAAACACCATATATTTT.

CDR3 sequence (DNA): TGCGCCAGCAGCCAAGGACTAGCGACCCTTTACGAGCAGTACTTC. Its protein is CASSQGLATLYEQYF. V and J are TRBV4-1 and TRBJ2-7; TRBD2 matches 8 bases. Germline-derived CDR1 and CDR2 are MGHRA and YSYEKL. The CDR3 totals 15 residues. Trimming cost V 1 base and J 4 bases; bases outside gene matches: 6.

This clonotype was seen only a few times. Being one base from a much bigger clone, this may be a read error. CDR3 sequence: CASSLAGTGAYEQFF. The CDR3 nucleotides read TGTGCCAGCAGCCTCGCCGGGACAGGGGCATACGAGCAGTTCTTC. The J gene is TRBJ2-1, the V gene TRBV6-1; 10 bases map to TRBD1. Per the germline V gene, CDR1 is MNHNS and CDR2 is SASEGT. J was trimmed by 10 bases and V by 6 bases; bases with no gene match: 12. CDR3 length equals 15 residues.

This chain joins TRBV4-1 and TRBJ2-1; D remains ambiguous. Germline V gene data show CDR1 as MGHRA and CDR2 as YSYEKL. The CDR3 is 13 residues long. V lost 0 bases to trimming and J lost 9 bases, with 9 bases between them. The CDR3 reads CASSQDPRSEQFF. CDR3 bases: TGCGCCAGCAGCCAAGATCCTAGAAGTGAGCAGTTCTTC.

V gene TRBV4-1 combines with J gene TRBJ1-3, with TRBD1 identical over 8 bases. Germline CDR1 MGHRA, CDR2 YSYEKL. V trimming: 4 bases; J trimming: 4 bases; junction bases outside the gene matches: 6. The CDR3 is 15 amino acids. In DNA, the CDR3 is TGCGCCAGCAGCCGCATCGACAGGGGCGGAAACACCATATATTTT. This sequence encodes CASSRIDRGGNTIYF.

Remarks on this clonotype: Mismatch with germline at one junction end may stem from a read error. The chain recombines TRBV6-1 with TRBJ2-3, with 7 nucleotides matching TRBD1. The CDR3 is 14 amino acids. CDR1 and CDR2 (germline): MNHNS, SASEGT. In DNA form, the CDR3 reads TGTCCCAGCAGGGGGTCAGGGGCCACAGATACGCAGTATTTC. It yields the protein CPSRGSGATDTQYF.